Listed here are 10 T cell receptor beta chains from one sample, sequenced in a study of blood T cell repertoires in COVID-19. TCRdb's table, derived via immunoSEQ multiplex PCR, lists solely in-frame clones and lacks some. The repertoire consists of about 490,000 clones, with 70% to 90% occurring once and the leading ten covering approximately 2.9%. The material sequenced was peripheral blood. These receptors originate from a human donor in a cohort sampled during active COVID-19.

The chain links TRBV24-1 to TRBJ1-2, with D possibly matching TRBD1 (6 bases). Per germline, CDR1 KGHDR and CDR2 SFDVKD. The CDR3 spans 15 residues. Trimming stripped 0 bases from V and 3 bases from J, with 10 bases between. The CDR3 DNA sequence: TGTGCCACCAGTGATTTGGGCAGGGGCGACTATGGCTACACCTTC. Translation: CATSDLGRGDYGYTF.

The chain is built from TRBV19 and TRBJ2-7, with D maybe TRBD1 (5 bases). Germline loops: CDR1 LNHDA, CDR2 SQIVND (reference sequence). The CDR3 extends over 16 amino acids. V lost 5 bases to trimming and J lost 6 bases, with 23 bases between them. The CDR3: CASSDRVERGSVEQYF. The CDR3 DNA sequence: TGTGCCAGTAGTGATAGGGTGGAAAGGGGTTCAGTCGAGCAGTACTTC. The complete variable domain, with remaining parts taken from reference TRBV19 and TRBJ2-7, reads DGGITQSPKYLFRKEGQNVTLSCEQNLNHDAMYWYRQDPGQGLRLIYYSQIVNDFQKGDIAEGYSVSREKKESFPLTVTSAQKNPTAFYLCASSDRVERGSVEQYFGPGTRLTVT.

The chain uses TRBV6-5 and TRBJ1-4; the D is unclear. V lost 6 bases to trimming and J lost 4 bases, with 9 bases between them. This CDR3 is built from 13 residues. The V gene's germline CDR1 is MNHEY and CDR2 SVGAGI. The CDR3 sequence is CASRGRLNEKLFF. In nucleotides, the CDR3 is TGTGCCAGCAGGGGGAGACTTAATGAAAAACTGTTTTTT.

The V call is TRBV19, the J call TRBJ1-3; a weak D match, TRBD1 (5 bases). Germline V gene lookup returns CDR1 LNHDA and CDR2 SQIVND (reference sequence). Trimming left V 3 bases short and J 0 bases short, with 12 bases between. The CDR3 is 16 residues long. The CDR3 sequence is CASSMQGAGSGNTIYF. The CDR3, as DNA: TGTGCCAGTAGTATGCAGGGAGCGGGCTCTGGAAACACCATATATTTT.

This chain links TRBV10-2 with TRBJ1-2; 7 nucleotides align to TRBD1. The trim removed 7 bases at V and 1 base at J, leaving 9 bases unmatched. Germline loops: CDR1 WSHSY, CDR2 SAAADI. The CDR3 runs to 15 residues. This chain's CDR3 is CASKKGTENNYGYTF. DNA for the CDR3: TGCGCCAGCAAAAAGGGGACAGAAAATAACTATGGCTACACCTTC.

As regards this clone: Other DNA sequences from this sample encode an identical CDR3 as well. The chain uses TRBV12-3 or TRBV12-4 and TRBJ2-2; D gene uncertain. The CDR3 consists of 13 residues. Trimming took 5 bases from V and 3 from J, leaving 7 bases between them. CDR3 nucleotides: TGTGCCAGCAGTCTACGGGACACCGGGGAGCTGTTTTTT. Its protein is CASSLRDTGELFF.

J is TRBJ2-1 and V is TRBV5-1; tentative D call: TRBD1 (5 bases). Trimming pared 0 bases from V and 8 bases from J, leaving 12 bases between. CDR3 length equals 14 residues. Germline V gives CDR1 SGHRS, CDR2 YFSETQ. Here the CDR3 reads CASSLEGSWDEQFF. DNA for the CDR3: TGCGCCAGCAGCTTGGAGGGGTCCTGGGATGAGCAGTTCTTC.

In DNA, the CDR3 is TGCGCCAGCAGCTTGGAGGCAGGGGGCTCTGGGGCCAACGTCCTGACTTTC. It translates to CASSLEAGGSGANVLTF. The rearrangement joins TRBV5-1 to TRBJ2-6; 7 nucleotides match TRBD1. The V gene's germline CDR1 is SGHRS and CDR2 YFSETQ. The junction had 3 bases not matched to a gene; V was cut back by 0 bases and J by 0 bases. The length of the CDR3 is 17 residues. The whole variable domain, remainder taken from reference TRBV5-1 and TRBJ2-6, is KAGVTQTPRYLIKTRGQQVTLSCSPISGHRSVSWYQQTPGQGLQFLFEYFSETQRNKGNFPGRFSGRQFSNSRSEMNVSTLELGDSALYLCASSLEAGGSGANVLTFGAGSRLTVL.

J is TRBJ1-1 and V is TRBV5-4, with 9 bases fitting TRBD1. The CDR3 is 14 residues long. J was trimmed by 4 bases and V by 0 bases; bases with no gene match: 1. Germline CDR1 reads SGHNT; CDR2 reads YYREEE (reference sequence). The CDR3 bases are TGTGCCAGCAGCTTGGGACAGGGGGTCACTGAAGCTTTCTTT. Its protein is CASSLGQGVTEAFF.

Worth noting for this clone: Other DNA sequences in the sample encode the same CDR3. In nucleotides, the CDR3 is TGTGCCAGCAGTTTAACAGGGAGCTCCTACAATGAGCAGTTCTTC. The encoded protein is CASSLTGSSYNEQFF. V is TRBV27 and J is TRBJ2-1; weak D call: TRBD1 (6 bases). Germline values: CDR1 MNHEY, CDR2 SMNVEV (reference sequence). The CDR3 extends over 15 amino acids. Trimming stripped 2 bases from V and 0 bases from J, with 8 bases between.